The 21 T cell receptor beta chains listed next were all sequenced from one sample in a study of shared clonotypes between healthy human individuals. Data came from immunoSEQ multiplex PCR; TCRdb stores just in-frame clones and leaves some out. The data show 90,000 to 100,000 clones, over 40% seen once. The specimen sequenced was PBMCs. These receptors came from a woman between 40 and 55 years old in good health. Some clones in this sample may be carry-over from other donors' samples.

As concerns this clone: It is likely a read error: a sequence one base away is far more abundant. This rearrangement joins TRBV29-1 to TRBJ2-1, with 11 bases aligning to TRBD2. The CDR3 sequence is 17 residues long. Germline CDR1 reads SQVTM; CDR2 reads ANQGSEA. V gave up 5 bases and J gave up 3 bases; unmatched junction bases: 12. CDR3 amino acids: CSVKGFAGTSGYNEQFF. The CDR3 nucleotides are TGCAGCGTTAAAGGGTTCGCAGGGACTAGCGGCTACAATGAGCAGTTCTTC.

The CDR3 coding sequence is TGTGCCACTCGGGAATCAAGAACCGGGGAGCTGTTTTTT. It codes for CATRESRTGELFF. This sequence joins TRBV6-6 and TRBJ2-2, with D tentatively TRBD2 (5 bases). V lost 10 bases and J lost 5, with 14 bases in between. In germline, CDR1 is MNHNY, CDR2 SVGAGI (reference sequence). This CDR3 is 13 amino acids long.

The chain uses TRBV20-1 and TRBJ2-5, with D hard to call. The V and J ends lost 5 bases and 5 bases respectively, with 9 bases between them. The germline V gene encodes CDR1 DFQATT and CDR2 SNEGSKA (reference sequence). This CDR3 contains 11 residues. The CDR3 protein is CSAQDGETQYF. The CDR3 DNA reads TGCAGTGCTCAAGACGGGGAGACCCAGTACTTC.

The chain employs TRBV2 and TRBJ2-7; maybe TRBD2 (6 bases). Germline values: CDR1 SNHLY, CDR2 FYNNEI. This CDR3 is 14 amino acids long. Trimming pared 7 bases from V and 7 bases from J, leaving 20 bases between. As DNA, the CDR3 is TGTGCCAGCAAGGGAAACAGGAGGGGACGGGAGCAGTACTTC. Translation: CASKGNRRGREQYF.

A few counts support this clone. At one boundary the junction diverges from the germline segment, which might be a read error. This rearrangement joins TRBV5-5 to TRBJ2-1; D is ambiguous. CDR1 SGHKS and CDR2 YYEKEE come from the germline V gene (reference sequence). The CDR3 loop spans 13 amino acids. This CDR3 reads CASTLVGSDEQFF. In DNA form, the CDR3 reads TGTGCCAGCACCTTGGTAGGGTCCGATGAGCAGTTCTTC.

This clone was recorded many times. The J gene is TRBJ2-1, the V gene TRBV28, with D possibly TRBD2 on 6 matching bases. Germline CDR1 is MDHEN and CDR2 is SYDVKM. The CDR3 totals 15 residues. Trimming pared 10 bases from V and 5 bases from J, leaving 21 bases between. This chain's CDR3 is CATHTRRAGHNEQFF. CDR3 bases: TGTGCCACCCATACTAGGAGGGCGGGACACAATGAGCAGTTCTTC.

In this sample, this clone turned up a few times. This chain uses TRBV28 with TRBJ1-2; D is possibly TRBD1 (6 bases). The CDR3 runs 14 residues. Trimming took 3 bases from V and 3 from J, leaving 11 bases between them. CDR1 is MDHEN and CDR2 is SYDVKM in the germline V gene. In nucleotides, the CDR3 is TGTGCCAGCAGTTTCGGAGGGGGGGACTATGGCTACACCTTC. Protein product: CASSFGGGDYGYTF.

This chain joins TRBV28 and TRBJ2-1; the match to TRBD1 covers 7 bases. CDR1 MDHEN and CDR2 SYDVKM come from the germline V gene. V shed 5 bases, J shed 2 bases, and the junction held 6 bases outside the gene matches. This CDR3 is 15 amino acids long. This CDR3 reads CASSDTGEPYNEQFF. The DNA of the CDR3 is TGTGCCAGCAGTGATACAGGGGAACCCTACAATGAGCAGTTCTTC.

Turning to this clone: Just one base apart from a much larger clone, this may be a read error. Other nucleotide sequences in the sample specify the same CDR3. The CDR3 DNA reads TGCAGCGTTGAAGACCCAAACAGGGTCTCTGGAAACACCATATATTTT. Translation gives CSVEDPNRVSGNTIYF. The V and J genes are TRBV29-1 and TRBJ1-3; tentatively, D is TRBD1 (6 bases). Per the germline V gene, CDR1 is SQVTM and CDR2 is ANQGSEA. The CDR3 has 16 residues. Trimming left V 0 bases short and J 0 bases short, with 12 bases between.

The genes are TRBV6-6 and TRBJ2-7; 10 nucleotides align to TRBD2. Germline values: CDR1 MNHNY, CDR2 SVGAGI (reference sequence). The CDR3 spans 16 residues. Losses at the gene ends were 7 bases for V and 2 bases for J; bases not matched to a gene: 11. CDR3 nucleotide sequence: TGTGCCAGCACGAGGACTAGCGGATCCAAGCCCTACGAGCAGTACTTC. The encoded protein is CASTRTSGSKPYEQYF.

This clone was observed a few times. The chain combines TRBV15 with TRBJ2-3; no clear D. Trimming cost V 0 bases and J 6 bases, with 7 bases left between them. CDR1 and CDR2 (germline): LNHNV, YYDKDF (reference sequence). CDR3 length: 13 residues. In DNA form, the CDR3 reads TGTGCCACCAGCAGAGATCTTGATGATACGCAGTATTTT. Translated, it gives CATSRDLDDTQYF.

The V and J genes are TRBV5-1 and TRBJ1-1; 8 nucleotides line up with TRBD1. Looked up from germline, CDR1 is SGHRS and CDR2 is YFSETQ. The trim removed 2 bases at V and 4 bases at J, leaving 1 base unmatched. This CDR3 comprises 13 residues. This CDR3 is CASSLTGGTEAFF. The CDR3 bases are TGCGCCAGCAGCTTAACAGGGGGCACTGAAGCTTTCTTT.

On this clone: At one end, the junction sequence differs from germline, possibly due to a read error. V and J are TRBV11-2 and TRBJ2-7, with 7 bases lining up with TRBD1. Per the germline V gene, CDR1 is SGHAT and CDR2 is FQNNGV. This CDR3 has 14 residues. The CDR3 spells CANSFDRDSYEQYF. The DNA for the CDR3 is TGTGCCAACAGCTTTGACAGGGACTCCTACGAGCAGTACTTC.

The chain uses TRBV7-3 and TRBJ2-5, with TRBD2 matching 7 bases. The V gene end was trimmed by 3 bases and the J gene end by 2 bases; junction bases not matched to a gene: 0. The V gene's germline CDR1 is SGHTA and CDR2 FQGTGA. This CDR3 has 13 amino acids. CDR3 protein: CASSFGGQETQYF. The CDR3 DNA is TGTGCCAGCAGCTTCGGGGGGCAAGAGACCCAGTACTTC.

The chain recombines TRBV30 with TRBJ2-4; D may be TRBD1 (6 bases). V shed 7 bases and J shed 3 bases, with 16 bases lying between them. The CDR3 runs to 14 residues. Germline loops: CDR1 GTSNPN, CDR2 SVGIG (reference sequence). CDR3 residues: CASKRGSYKNIQYF. The CDR3 DNA is TGTGCCTCGAAGAGGGGGAGCTACAAAAACATTCAGTACTTC.

V usage is TRBV30 and J usage is TRBJ1-2, with D tentatively TRBD1 (5 bases). V lost 2 bases to trimming and J lost 8 bases, with 15 bases between them. This CDR3 is built from 13 residues. Germline assignment: CDR1 GTSNPN and CDR2 SVGIG (reference sequence). CDR3 nucleotides: TGTGCCTGGAGTCCGGGACTAGACCGGGGCTACACCTTC. Encoded protein: CAWSPGLDRGYTF.

V gene TRBV4-1 combines with J gene TRBJ2-7, with 7 nucleotides matching TRBD1. Germline CDR1 reads MGHRA; CDR2 reads YSYEKL. The CDR3 length is 14 residues. J gave up 0 bases and V 7 bases, and 6 bases lay outside the gene matches. The CDR3 DNA is TGCGCCAGCAAGAGGGACAGTGCCTCCTACGAGCAGTACTTC. Its translation is CASKRDSASYEQYF.

A word on this clone: A much more abundant neighbour one base away suggests this may be a read error. This specimen includes other DNA sequences encoding the same CDR3. This chain links TRBV4-3 with TRBJ2-1, with TRBD2 identical over 10 bases. The CDR3 extends over 15 amino acids. Germline values: CDR1 LGHNA, CDR2 YSLEER. V lost 1 base to trimming and J lost 7 bases; unmatched junction nucleotides: 4. CDR3 bases: TGCGCCAGCAGCCAAGGTCTAGCGGGAGTTAATGAGCAGTTCTTC. Protein sequence: CASSQGLAGVNEQFF.

The table lists this clone with many counts. The chain carries TRBV25-1 and TRBJ2-7; 7 nucleotides line up with TRBD2. CDR3 length equals 14 residues. Germline V gives CDR1 MGHDK, CDR2 SYGVNS. V lost 1 base and J lost 3; bases outside the gene matches: 3. CDR3 in DNA: TGTGCCAGCAGTGAATCACCTAGCGGCTACGAGCAGTACTTC. It specifies CASSESPSGYEQYF.

At least ten counts were recorded for this clone. In DNA, the CDR3 is TGTGCCTGGAGACAGATAGCGGGAGACGCAGATACGCAGTATTTT. Translating gives CAWRQIAGDADTQYF. V gene TRBV30 combines with J gene TRBJ2-3; 9 bases are a match to TRBD2. CDR1 GTSNPN and CDR2 SVGIG come from the germline V gene (reference sequence). With 3 bases clipped from V and 4 bases from J, the junction kept 8 bases outside the gene matches. The CDR3 totals 15 residues.

The V gene is TRBV2, the J gene TRBJ1-3; 8 nucleotides match TRBD1. The germline gives CDR1 SNHLY, CDR2 FYNNEI. There are 15 residues in the CDR3. The J segment lost 2 bases and the V segment lost 2 bases, leaving 2 bases of the junction unmatched. The CDR3 nucleotides are TGTGCCAGCAGTGAATTGGACAGGGCTGGAAACACCATATATTTT. This codes for CASSELDRAGNTIYF. The full variable domain, its missing parts supplied by reference TRBV2 and TRBJ1-3, is EPEVTQTPSHQVTQMGQEVILRCVPISNHLYFYWYRQILGQKVEFLVSFYNNEISEKSEIFDDQFSVERPDGSNFTLKIRSTKLEDSAMYFCASSELDRAGNTIYFGEGSWLTVV.